Listed here are 12 T cell receptor beta chains from one sample, sequenced in a study of CD8+ T cells in alopecia areata. Extraction of RNA preceded its reverse transcription into cDNA, which served as the sequencing template. Measured with immunoSEQ multiplex PCR; TCRdb has only the in-frame clones, and not every one. Of about 220,000 clones listed, around 57% are singletons. The treatment was: oral pan-JAK inhibitor, 5-10 mg twice daily. The material sequenced was CD4+ T cells sorted from blood, taken at week 4, from a patient treated with tofacitinib. These TCRs come from a human donor with alopecia areata.

This rearrangement joins TRBV7-6 to TRBJ2-7, with D unclear. V was clipped by 1 base and J by 2 bases, with 12 bases between them. The CDR3 is 15 amino acids. The germline V gene encodes CDR1 SGHVS and CDR2 FNYEAQ. CDR3 sequence: CASSLDVLGAYEQYF. In nucleotides, the CDR3 is TGTGCCAGCAGCTTAGACGTCCTTGGGGCCTACGAGCAGTACTTC.

CDR3 in DNA: TGCAGCGTTGGGAGACAGGGTCCCACTGAAGCTTTCTTT. Encoded protein: CSVGRQGPTEAFF. This chain joins TRBV29-1 and TRBJ1-1; the match to TRBD1 covers 7 bases. The CDR3 loop spans 13 amino acids. Germline lookup yields CDR1 SQVTM and CDR2 ANQGSEA. V gave up 4 bases and J gave up 4 bases; unmatched junction bases: 6.

The chain links TRBV10-3 to TRBJ2-6, with a possible D match to TRBD2 (5 bases). Per the germline V gene, CDR1 is ENHRY and CDR2 is SYGVKD. The CDR3 has 17 residues. V shed 2 bases and J shed 0 bases, with 11 bases lying between them. The CDR3 protein is CAISERGTYSGANVLTF. The CDR3 DNA is TGTGCCATCAGTGAGCGGGGAACTTACTCTGGGGCCAACGTCCTGACTTTC.

The genes are TRBV28 and TRBJ2-7; D gene ambiguous. The CDR3 covers 11 residues. In germline, CDR1 is MDHEN, CDR2 SYDVKM. Trimming removed 3 bases from V and 4 bases from J, with 4 bases in between. This chain's CDR3 is CASSFSYEQYF. Here the CDR3 DNA reads TGTGCCAGCAGTTTCAGTTACGAGCAGTACTTC.

The rearrangement links TRBV28 to TRBJ2-2; possibly TRBD1 for D (5 bases). The CDR3 sequence is 15 residues long. V was clipped by 5 bases and J by 0 bases, with 10 bases between them. From germline, CDR1 is MDHEN and CDR2 SYDVKM. CDR3 residues: CASSERQPNTGELFF. For the CDR3, the DNA is TGTGCCAGCAGTGAGAGACAGCCGAACACCGGGGAGCTGTTTTTT.

The chain employs TRBV2 and TRBJ1-1; maybe TRBD1 (5 bases). V was clipped by 1 base and J by 5 bases, with 14 bases between them. The CDR3 runs to 15 residues. Per the germline V gene, CDR1 is SNHLY and CDR2 is FYNNEI. In nucleotides, the CDR3 is TGTGCCAGCAGTGAAGATCAGGGTGGAAGAACTGAAGCTTTCTTT. It encodes CASSEDQGGRTEAFF.

This clone came up a few times. This chain joins TRBV4-3 and TRBJ2-5, with D tentatively TRBD2 (6 bases). There are 15 residues in the CDR3. Trimming shortened V by 0 bases and J by 2 bases, and 10 bases separated the two germline ends. CDR1 LGHNA and CDR2 YSLEER come from the germline V gene. In DNA, the CDR3 is TGCGCCAGCAGCCAAGATATGGAGGGGCAAGAGACCCAGTACTTC. It codes for CASSQDMEGQETQYF.

This clone is a singleton in its sample. CDR3 sequence reads: CAWSSGTTGELFF. The CDR3 coding sequence is TGTGCCTGGAGTTCTGGTACCACCGGGGAGCTGTTTTTT. V is TRBV30 and J is TRBJ2-2; no definite D call. Germline loops: CDR1 GTSNPN, CDR2 SVGIG (reference sequence). V lost 2 bases, J lost 4 bases, and 8 bases lay in between. The CDR3 runs to 13 residues.

The J gene is TRBJ2-5, the V gene TRBV11-2, with D unresolved. In germline, CDR1 is SGHAT, CDR2 FQNNGV. The CDR3 contains 12 residues. Trimming stripped 2 bases from V and 2 bases from J, with 3 bases between. DNA for the CDR3: TGTGCCAGCAGCTTACTACAAGAGACCCAGTACTTC. Translated: CASSLLQETQYF.

The chain joins TRBV4-2 to TRBJ1-3; no definite D call. The germline V gene encodes CDR1 LGHNA and CDR2 YNFKEQ. V lost 1 base to trimming and J lost 2 bases, with 6 bases between them. The CDR3 consists of 14 residues. CDR3 sequence reads: CASSQGQPGNTIYF. The CDR3 DNA is TGTGCCAGCAGCCAAGGTCAGCCTGGAAACACCATATATTTT.

The chain has TRBV25-1 and TRBJ2-1; 7 bases are a match to TRBD2. From germline, CDR1 is MGHDK and CDR2 SYGVNS. The CDR3 sequence is 16 residues long. Trimming cost V 1 base and J 3 bases; bases outside gene matches: 6. Written as DNA, the CDR3 is TGTGCCAGCAGTGAATGGTTGGCTAGCGGCTACAATGAGCAGTTCTTC. Amino acids: CASSEWLASGYNEQFF.

V gene TRBV7-3 combines with J gene TRBJ2-7; D perhaps matches TRBD1 (5 bases). Germline CDR1 reads SGHTA; CDR2 reads FQGTGA. The germline V and J ends were trimmed by 3 bases and 2 bases, with 5 bases remaining between them. The CDR3 is 12 residues long. The CDR3 protein is CASSLDTYEQYF. In DNA, the CDR3 is TGTGCCAGCAGCTTGGACACCTACGAGCAGTACTTC.